This T cell receptor (beta chain) was observed in a study of blood T cell repertoires in COVID-19. Profiling relied on immunoSEQ multiplex PCR, and the TCRdb table lists in-frame clones only, not all of them. The sample lists around 120,000 clones, more than 60% seen once, with about 20% in the top ten. The CDR3 extends over 14 amino acids. Trimming stripped 1 base from V and 6 bases from J, with 10 bases between. CDR1 is SGHKS, CDR2 YYEKEE, per germline (reference sequence). The source material was peripheral blood. The genes are TRBV5-5 and TRBJ2-2, with D possibly matching TRBD2 (5 bases). The TCR was taken from a man between 65 and 80 years old with active or convalescent COVID-19. The CDR3 loop reads CASSLSSGSGELFF. CDR3 DNA: TGTGCCAGCAGCTTGTCATCGGGATCCGGGGAGCTGTTTTTT.